This T cell receptor beta chain was identified during a study of early T cells in non-severe SARS-CoV-2 infection. In this sample, this clonotype turned up many times. The CDR3 loop spans 15 amino acids. CDR1 KGHSH and CDR2 LQKENI come from the germline V gene. Trimming pared 1 base from V and 2 bases from J, leaving 11 bases between. Each single cDNA molecule received a unique molecular identifier. TCRdb analysed the 5' RACE reads with MiXCR anew, one entry per CDR3 protein. The table lists some 50,000 distinct CDR3 sequences, 5% to 6.5% of them singletons. The V call is TRBV18, the J call TRBJ1-2; D might be TRBD1 (6 bases). The material was whole blood, obtained at baseline. This receptor was taken from an adult who was a healthcare worker with PCR-confirmed SARS-CoV-2 infection or an uninfected control (not recorded which). CDR3 sequence: CASSPRAGANYGYTF. In nucleotides, the CDR3 is TGTGCCAGCTCACCACGGGCAGGGGCGAACTATGGCTACACCTTC.